This T cell receptor beta chain stems from a study of blood T cell repertoires in COVID-19. Only in-frame clones appear in the TCRdb table, and some are missing; sequencing was by immunoSEQ multiplex PCR. The repertoire holds 200,000 to 300,000 clones, with 85% to 95% as singletons. Germline V gene data show CDR1 as MNHNS and CDR2 as SASEGT. This CDR3 has 16 amino acids. The germline V and J ends were trimmed by 2 bases and 1 base, with 14 bases remaining between them. The receptor was derived from a man under 40 with COVID-19, enrolled during active disease. V usage is TRBV6-1 and J usage is TRBJ1-2, with D unresolved. The sequenced sample consisted of peripheral blood. CDR3 bases: TGTGCCAGCAGTGAAAGGTTTGGCGGGGTTAACTATGGCTACACCTTC. Its protein product is CASSERFGGVNYGYTF.